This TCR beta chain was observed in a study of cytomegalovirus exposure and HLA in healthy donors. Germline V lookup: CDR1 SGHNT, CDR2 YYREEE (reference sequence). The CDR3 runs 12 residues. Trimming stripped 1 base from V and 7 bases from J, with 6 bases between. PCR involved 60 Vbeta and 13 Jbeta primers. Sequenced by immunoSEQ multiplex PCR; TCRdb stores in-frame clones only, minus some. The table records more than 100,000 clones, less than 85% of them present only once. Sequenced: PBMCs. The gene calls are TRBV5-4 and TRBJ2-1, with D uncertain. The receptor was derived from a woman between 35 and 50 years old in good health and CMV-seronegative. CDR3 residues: CASSLYRNEQFF. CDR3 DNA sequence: TGTGCCAGCAGCTTGTATCGGAATGAGCAGTTCTTC.